This T cell receptor (beta chain) derives from a study of radiation and T cells in renal cell carcinoma. Study-wide findings and caveats: In blood, top tumor clones expanded by 2 weeks, shrinking by 4.

In its sample, this clone was seen a few times. Its target is not known. The time point is: blood 2 weeks post-SBRT. Treatment here: 15 Gy SBRT to primary tumor, nephrectomy 4 weeks later. This renal cell carcinoma was of the clear cell type. TCRdb keeps only in-frame clones here, not all; method: immunoSEQ multiplex PCR. The sample records under 150,000 clones, roughly four fifths being singletons. The ends were cut back, 8 bases at V and 0 bases at J, with 14 bases in the middle. Germline lookup yields CDR1 MNHEY and CDR2 SVGAGI. This CDR3 region has 15 residues. Sequenced material: blood, taken from a patient whose treatment included radiotherapy and nephrectomy. This TCR was recovered from a woman aged 55-70 years with renal cell carcinoma. The chain carries TRBV6-5 and TRBJ1-3; D is perhaps TRBD1 (5 bases). This chain's CDR3 is CASSQRGISGNTIYF. CDR3 DNA: TGTGCCAGCTCTCAGCGGGGGATCTCTGGAAACACCATATATTTT.